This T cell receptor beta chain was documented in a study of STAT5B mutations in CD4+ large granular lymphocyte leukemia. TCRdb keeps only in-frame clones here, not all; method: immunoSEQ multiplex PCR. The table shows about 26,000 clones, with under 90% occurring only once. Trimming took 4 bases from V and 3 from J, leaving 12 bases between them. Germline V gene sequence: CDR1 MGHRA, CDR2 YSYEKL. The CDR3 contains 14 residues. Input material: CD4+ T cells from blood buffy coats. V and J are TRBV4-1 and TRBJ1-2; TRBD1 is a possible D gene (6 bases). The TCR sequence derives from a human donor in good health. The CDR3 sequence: CASSPGDGDYGYTF. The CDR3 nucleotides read TGCGCCAGCAGCCCAGGGGACGGGGACTATGGCTACACCTTC.